A selection of T cell receptor beta chains follows, all from one sample in a study of T cell responses to AZD1222 COVID-19 vaccine. Sequencing was performed with immunoSEQ multiplex PCR; in TCRdb, only in-frame clones are kept and a portion is missing. The sample holds tens of thousands of clones; nearly 90% are singletons and the top ten take 15% to 20%. Sample: peripheral blood, taken on day 0 of AZD1222 vaccination. Source of these receptors: an adult in good health. The CDR3 runs from the conserved cysteine through the conserved F or W.

cdr3_length,v_call,j_call,cdr3_aa
13,TRBV7-3,TRBJ2-7,CASSLAANYEQYF
14,TRBV2,TRBJ1-1,CASKTGNMNTEAFF
17,TRBV6-2/TRBV6-3,TRBJ2-2,CASSYHYRDLYTGELFF
14,TRBV2,TRBJ2-1,CASRGGTSGNEQFF
16,TRBV4-2,TRBJ2-2,CASSHRIMAETGELFF
13,TRBV6-5,TRBJ1-1,CASSRDGKAEAFF
13,TRBV4-1,TRBJ2-1,CASSQAIYNEQFF
15,TRBV7-2,TRBJ1-3,CASSPRTGTGNTIYF
16,TRBV13,TRBJ2-3,CASSPWGAATTDTQYF
17,TRBV5-5,TRBJ1-5,CASSFGSPSTYNQPQHF